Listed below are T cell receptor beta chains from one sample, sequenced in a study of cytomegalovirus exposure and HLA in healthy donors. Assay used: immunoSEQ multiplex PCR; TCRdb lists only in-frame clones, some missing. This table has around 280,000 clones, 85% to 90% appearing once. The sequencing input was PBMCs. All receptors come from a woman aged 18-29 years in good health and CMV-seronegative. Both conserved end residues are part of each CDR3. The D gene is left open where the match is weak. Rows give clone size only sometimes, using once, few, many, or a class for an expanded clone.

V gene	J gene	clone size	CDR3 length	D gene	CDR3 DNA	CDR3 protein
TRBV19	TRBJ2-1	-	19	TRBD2	TGTGCCAGTAGTTTCAGAACTAGCGGGGGGGCCCAATCCTACAATGAGCAGTTCTTC	CASSFRTSGGAQSYNEQFF
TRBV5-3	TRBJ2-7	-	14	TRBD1	TGTGCCAGAAGGCCCCGGGACAGGGGTTACGAGCAGTACTTC	CARRPRDRGYEQYF
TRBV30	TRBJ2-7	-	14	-	TGTGCCTGGAGGGAGGACTCTTACTCCTACGAGCAGTACTTC	CAWREDSYSYEQYF
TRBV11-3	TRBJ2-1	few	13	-	TGTGCCAGCAGCCTAAGGACTAACGGTGAGCAGTTCTTC	CASSLRTNGEQFF
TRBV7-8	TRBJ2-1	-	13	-	TGTGCCAGCAGCCCGAACAAGGACAGACAGCAGTTCTTC	CASSPNKDRQQFF
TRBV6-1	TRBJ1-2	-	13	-	TGTGCCAGCATCTACTCCCCCAGGAATGGCTACACCTTC	CASIYSPRNGYTF
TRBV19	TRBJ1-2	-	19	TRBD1	TGTGCCAGTAGTACCCTGACGACAGGGACCGGGATCCACGGGAACGTCTACACCTTC	CASSTLTTGTGIHGNVYTF
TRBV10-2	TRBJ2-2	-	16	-	TGCGCCAGCACCTCATCCGGGACAAGGAACACCGGGGAGCTGTTTTTT	CASTSSGTRNTGELFF
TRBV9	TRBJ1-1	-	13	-	TGTGCCAGCAGCGAGCTCAGGTTTTCTGAAGCTTTCTTT	CASSELRFSEAFF
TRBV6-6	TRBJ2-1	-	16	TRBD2	TGTGCCAGCATGGTCGACGGGACTAGCGACCACAATGAGCAGTTCTTC	CASMVDGTSDHNEQFF
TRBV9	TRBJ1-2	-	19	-	TGTGCCAGCAGCGTAGTTGAGCGGGCGATCGGACCGATCGGGGATGGCTACACCTTC	CASSVVERAIGPIGDGYTF
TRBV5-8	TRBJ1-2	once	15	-	TGTGCCAGCAGTCAACCTAGGACAGTCAACTATGGCTACACCTTC	CASSQPRTVNYGYTF
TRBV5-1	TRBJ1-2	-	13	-	TGCGCCAGCAGCCCGACTTCCGACTATGGCTACACCTTC	CASSPTSDYGYTF
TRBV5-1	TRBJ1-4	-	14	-	TGCGCCAGCAGCTTACCGGCGGGGAATGAAAAACTGTTTTTT	CASSLPAGNEKLFF
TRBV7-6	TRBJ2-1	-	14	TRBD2	TGTGCCAGCAGCCCCCCCGAGCGGGGCAATGAGCAGTTCTTC	CASSPPERGNEQFF
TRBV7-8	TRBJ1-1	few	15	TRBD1	TGTGCCAGCAGCTCCAACAGGGGGGCCATTATCGAAGCTTTCTTT	CASSSNRGAIIEAFF
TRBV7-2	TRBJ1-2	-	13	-	TGTGCCAGCAGCTTCTCAGTAACTATGGGCTACACCTTC	CASSFSVTMGYTF
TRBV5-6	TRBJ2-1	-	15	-	TGTGCCAGCAGCGGGGGCGCTGAGGCACAGTATGAGCAGTTCTTC	CASSGGAEAQYEQFF
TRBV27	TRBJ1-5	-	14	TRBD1	TGTGCCAGCAGTTTTCAGGGGGCTGATCAGCCCCAGCATTTT	CASSFQGADQPQHF
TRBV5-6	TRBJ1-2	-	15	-	TGTGCCAGCAGCTTGGGCAAAGCCTACCACTATGGCTACACCTTC	CASSLGKAYHYGYTF